The 5 T cell receptor beta chains below were found in one sample sequenced in a study of blood T cell repertoires in COVID-19. The assay was immunoSEQ multiplex PCR, and TCRdb's table has in-frame clones only and misses some. The sample contains some 180,000 clones, roughly 80% of which appear only once. Sequenced: peripheral blood. The receptors here all came from a man between 60 and 70 years old with acute or convalescent COVID-19.

This chain connects TRBV7-9 to TRBJ2-7; D might be TRBD2 (6 bases). The CDR3 has 14 residues. Trimming removed 0 bases from V and 1 base from J, with 7 bases in between. Germline V gene sequence: CDR1 SEHNR, CDR2 FQNEAQ (reference sequence). The CDR3 sequence: CASSLAGGSYEQYF. Here the CDR3 DNA reads TGTGCCAGCAGCTTAGCGGGGGGTTCCTACGAGCAGTACTTC.

The chain combines TRBV9 with TRBJ1-2; D might be TRBD1 (5 bases). The CDR3 is 14 residues long. V was shortened by 1 base and J by 6 bases, with 13 bases between the two germline ends. CDR1 SGDLS and CDR2 YYNGEE come from the germline V gene. The CDR3 sequence: CASSVTPDSHGYTF. CDR3 DNA: TGTGCCAGCAGCGTAACCCCAGACAGTCATGGCTACACCTTC. The full variable domain, in which reference TRBV9 and TRBJ1-2 provide the parts outside the CDR3, is DSGVTQTPKHLITATGQRVTLRCSPRSGDLSVYWYQQSLDQGLQFLIQYYNGEERAKGNILERFSAQQFPDLHSELNLSSLELGDSALYFCASSVTPDSHGYTFGSGTRLTVV.

This chain uses TRBV9 with TRBJ2-1; 8 nucleotides match TRBD2. Per germline, CDR1 SGDLS and CDR2 YYNGEE. CDR3 length: 16 amino acids. With 1 base clipped from V and 7 bases from J, the junction kept 10 bases outside the gene matches. The CDR3 protein is CASSVLAAGVKNEQFF. The DNA of the CDR3 is TGTGCCAGCAGCGTACTGGCAGCGGGAGTGAAAAATGAGCAGTTCTTC.

A note on this clone: Sequence at one end of the junction differs from germline and may be a read error. The chain links TRBV25-1 to TRBJ2-1; 13 bases align to TRBD2. The germline V gene encodes CDR1 MGHDK and CDR2 SYGVNS. CDR3 length: 15 residues. This CDR3 reads CASRDRTSGGNEQFF. The DNA for the CDR3 is TGTGCCAGCCGTGACCGGACTAGCGGGGGCAATGAGCAGTTCTTC. Complete variable domain (other parts from reference TRBV25-1 and TRBJ2-1): EADIYQTPRYLVIGTGKKITLECSQTMGHDKMYWYQQDPGMELHLIHYSYGVNSTEKGDLSSESTVSRIRTEHFPLTLESARPSHTSQYLCASRDRTSGGNEQFFGPGTRLTVL.

V gene TRBV15 combines with J gene TRBJ2-7, with D possibly being TRBD2 (6 bases). There are 15 residues in the CDR3. Germline CDR1 is LNHNV and CDR2 is YYDKDF (reference sequence). Trimming stripped 0 bases from V and 4 bases from J, with 13 bases between. CDR3 nucleotide sequence: TGTGCCACCAGCAGAGATCCCCAGGGAGGATACGAGCAGTACTTC. Translating it yields CATSRDPQGGYEQYF.